The 24 T cell receptor beta chains in this list originate from one sample, sequenced in a study of blood T cells in healthy people across ages. The second PCR ran roughly 6 to 11 cycles with a sample-barcoded 5' primer and J-beta primers. TCRdb ran MiXCR on the 5' RACE reads and lists one entry per CDR3 protein. The sample has about 630,000 distinct CDR3 sequences, 21% seen once. Sequenced: blood. Every receptor here comes from a man between 65 and 85 years old in good health.

In this sample, this clonotype turned up a few times. V usage is TRBV25-1 and J usage is TRBJ2-5; 10 nucleotides align to TRBD2. The J call may be mistaken, given a closer DNA end match to TRBJ2-7. The germline V gene encodes CDR1 MGHDK and CDR2 SYGVNS. The CDR3 contains 15 residues. CDR3 amino acids: CASSDSSGSSYEQYF. The DNA of the CDR3 is TGTGCCAGCAGTGACTCTAGCGGGAGTTCCTACGAGCAGTACTTC.

The chain couples TRBV6-2 or TRBV6-3 to TRBJ2-7; D gene ambiguous. Per germline, CDR1 MNHEY and CDR2 SVGEGT. V dropped 3 bases and J dropped 7 bases, with 7 bases sitting between them. The CDR3 sequence is 11 residues long. The CDR3 region is CASSYKLEQYF. The CDR3 region has the DNA TGTGCCAGCAGTTATAAACTTGAGCAGTACTTC.

This clonotype has a handful of counts. This sequence joins TRBV2 and TRBJ2-5; TRBD1 agrees at 9 bases. The CDR3 consists of 15 residues. Germline V lookup: CDR1 SNHLY, CDR2 FYNNEI. The V gene end was trimmed by 6 bases and the J gene end by 2 bases; junction bases not matched to a gene: 7. The CDR3, as DNA: TGTGCCAGCAGGGGACAGGGATTATCACAAGAGACCCAGTACTTC. Its protein product is CASRGQGLSQETQYF. The complete variable domain, with remaining parts taken from reference TRBV2 and TRBJ2-5, reads EPEVTQTPSHQVTQMGQEVILRCVPISNHLYFYWYRQILGQKVEFLVSFYNNEISEKSEIFDDQFSVERPDGSNFTLKIRSTKLEDSAMYFCASRGQGLSQETQYFGPGTRLLVL.

The J gene is TRBJ2-7, the V gene TRBV6-1; D remains unclear. This CDR3 contains 14 residues. The germline V and J ends were trimmed by 4 bases and 2 bases, with 12 bases remaining between them. CDR1 is MNHNS, CDR2 SASEGT, per germline. CDR3 in DNA: TGTGCCAGCAGTGCGGTCCATGGAGCCTACGAGCAGTACTTC. As protein: CASSAVHGAYEQYF.

V gene TRBV9 combines with J gene TRBJ2-3; 9 bases align to TRBD2. This CDR3 region has 17 residues. The trim removed 4 bases at V and 5 bases at J, leaving 14 bases unmatched. Looked up from germline, CDR1 is SGDLS and CDR2 is YYNGEE. This chain's CDR3 is CASSHLPGREGLDTQYF. The CDR3 coding sequence is TGTGCCAGCAGCCACCTACCCGGGCGGGAGGGCCTAGATACGCAGTATTTT. Full variable domain (rest looked up from reference TRBV9 and TRBJ2-3): DSGVTQTPKHLITATGQRVTLRCSPRSGDLSVYWYQQSLDQGLQFLIQYYNGEERAKGNILERFSAQQFPDLHSELNLSSLELGDSALYFCASSHLPGREGLDTQYFGPGTRLTVL.

This clonotype was counted at least ten times. This rearrangement joins TRBV2 to TRBJ2-5; 10 nucleotides line up with TRBD2. This CDR3 has 15 residues. The J segment lost 4 bases and the V segment lost 8 bases, leaving 10 bases of the junction unmatched. CDR1 is SNHLY and CDR2 is FYNNEI in the germline V gene. The CDR3 DNA sequence: TGTGCCAGCGGGACGGCGAGACTAGCGGGAGAGACCCAGTACTTC. This sequence encodes CASGTARLAGETQYF.

For this clonotype: A read error may account for a junction end that differs from germline. The V gene is TRBV5-1, the J gene TRBJ2-3; D perhaps matches TRBD2 (6 bases). CDR1 is SGHRS, CDR2 YFSETQ, per germline. CDR3 length: 14 amino acids. CDR3 protein: CASSRGINTDTRYF. The CDR3, as DNA: TGCGCCAGCAGCCGCGGGATCAACACAGATACGCGGTATTTT.

As concerns this clonotype: This clone may be a read error of a much larger clone one base away. This chain links TRBV12-3 or TRBV12-4 with TRBJ1-1; D uncertain. Trimming left V 3 bases short and J 1 base short, with 6 bases between. This CDR3 contains 13 residues. Here the CDR3 DNA reads TGTGCCAGCAGTTTTAAAGCGAACACTGAAGCTTTCTTT. It encodes CASSFKANTEAFF.

This clonotype has more than one count but fewer than ten. The gene calls are TRBV2 and TRBJ2-2, with 8 bases that match TRBD2. The J segment lost 2 bases and the V segment lost 6 bases, leaving 5 bases of the junction unmatched. Germline CDR1 reads SNHLY; CDR2 reads FYNNEI. The CDR3 runs to 15 residues. CDR3 DNA: TGTGCCAGCAGAGGCGGGGGGCTCAACACCGGGGAGCTGTTTTTT. Translating gives CASRGGGLNTGELFF.

V usage is TRBV6-5 and J usage is TRBJ1-1; 7 bases line up with TRBD1. V was clipped by 6 bases and J by 2 bases; unmatched bases: 3. The CDR3 has 13 residues. Germline values: CDR1 MNHEY, CDR2 SVGAGI. Written as DNA, the CDR3 is TGTGCCAGCAGGTACAGGGGAAACACTGAAGCTTTCTTT. Residues: CASRYRGNTEAFF.

This clonotype was counted between two and nine times. This chain uses TRBV18 with TRBJ2-7, with 10 bases aligning to TRBD2. The junction had 8 bases not matched to a gene; V was cut back by 6 bases and J by 3 bases. Germline CDR1 reads KGHSH; CDR2 reads LQKENI. The CDR3 loop spans 15 amino acids. CDR3 sequence reads: CASSPGAGGDYEQYF. The CDR3 bases are TGTGCCAGCTCCCCCGGAGCGGGAGGGGACTACGAGCAGTACTTC.

The count of this clonotype is one. The rearrangement links TRBV29-1 to TRBJ1-4, with 9 bases aligning to TRBD1. V lost 2 bases, J lost 5 bases, and 3 bases stayed unmatched. CDR1 SQVTM and CDR2 ANQGSEA come from the germline V gene. CDR3 length: 14 residues. CDR3 sequence (DNA): TGCAGCGTTGAAACCGGGACAGGGAATGAAAAACTGTTTTTT. This gives the protein CSVETGTGNEKLFF. Full variable domain (remainder filled in from reference TRBV29-1 and TRBJ1-4): SAVISQKPSRDICQRGTSLTIQCQVDSQVTMMFWYRQQPGQSLTLIATANQGSEATYESGFVIDKFPISRPNLTFSTLTVSNMSPEDSSIYLCSVETGTGNEKLFFGSGTQLSVL.

This sequence joins TRBV6-5 and TRBJ1-1, with D uncertain. This CDR3 spans 14 amino acids. CDR1 and CDR2 from the germline V gene are MNHEY and SVGAGI. Trimming stripped 6 bases from V and 2 bases from J, with 13 bases between. The DNA for the CDR3 is TGTGCCAGCAGGCCGCCTTTGACTAACACTGAAGCTTTCTTT. The encoded protein is CASRPPLTNTEAFF.

This clonotype was seen ten or more times. The V call is TRBV29-1, the J call TRBJ2-5, with 10 bases fitting TRBD2. Unmatched junction bases numbered 11, after V lost 8 bases and J lost 2 bases. This CDR3 has 15 amino acids. Germline-derived CDR1 and CDR2 are SQVTM and ANQGSEA. The DNA for the CDR3 is TGCAGCACCGCCCCTGGGACTAGCGAGCAAGAGACCCAGTACTTC. Encoded protein: CSTAPGTSEQETQYF.

The chain links TRBV27 to TRBJ2-1; D gene uncertain. This CDR3 contains 12 residues. Trimming left V 6 bases short and J 7 bases short, with 10 bases between. The germline V gene encodes CDR1 MNHEY and CDR2 SMNVEV (reference sequence). Written as DNA, the CDR3 is TGTGCCAGCAGGCTCAGTGGTAATGAGCAGTTCTTC. Translating it yields CASRLSGNEQFF.

This clonotype was counted ten times or more. This chain connects TRBV20-1 to TRBJ2-5, with TRBD1 as a possible D gene (5 bases). Trimming left V 6 bases short and J 2 bases short, with 10 bases between. The CDR3 is 12 amino acids. CDR1 and CDR2 (germline): DFQATT, SNEGSKA (reference sequence). The CDR3 sequence is CSALTEQETQYF. The CDR3, as DNA: TGCAGTGCCCTGACAGAGCAAGAGACCCAGTACTTC.

The chain carries TRBV7-9 and TRBJ2-1; maybe TRBD1 (5 bases). V lost 5 bases and J 6 bases, leaving 11 bases between the germline ends. Looked up from germline, CDR1 is SEHNR and CDR2 is FQNEAQ (reference sequence). The CDR3 consists of 13 residues. CDR3 residues: CASSNRQINEQFF. The CDR3 coding sequence is TGTGCCAGCAGCAACCGACAGATCAATGAGCAGTTCTTC.

V usage is TRBV20-1 and J usage is TRBJ1-3, with D tentatively TRBD1 (6 bases). V lost 3 bases and J lost 0, with 9 bases in between. Germline CDR1 is DFQATT and CDR2 is SNEGSKA (reference sequence). This CDR3 is 14 amino acids long. The CDR3 coding sequence is TGCAGTGCTAGCACAGGGAGCTCTGGAAACACCATATATTTT. Amino acids: CSASTGSSGNTIYF.

This chain connects TRBV10-3 to TRBJ1-5; TRBD1 agrees at 7 bases. V shed 6 bases and J 2 bases; nucleotides not matched to a gene: 7. CDR3 length: 15 residues. Germline CDR1 and CDR2: ENHRY and SYGVKD. The CDR3 DNA sequence: TGTGCCATCAGATCAACAGGGGTGGGCAATCAGCCCCAGCATTTT. Amino acids: CAIRSTGVGNQPQHF.

The V call is TRBV3-1, the J call TRBJ1-2, with a possible D match to TRBD1 (6 bases). Germline V CDR1 and CDR2: LGHDT, YNNKEL (reference sequence). The CDR3 is made up of 16 amino acids. V dropped 1 base and J dropped 2 bases, with 14 bases sitting between them. For the CDR3, the DNA is TGTGCCAGCAGCCAAGCCCCGGGCAGGGGCAACTATGGCTACACCTTC. Encoded protein: CASSQAPGRGNYGYTF. Based on the CDR3 plus reference TRBV3-1 and TRBJ1-2, the full variable domain is DTAVSQTPKYLVTQMGNDKSIKCEQNLGHDTMYWYKQDSKKFLKIMFSYNNKELIINETVPNRFSPKSPDKAHLNLHINSLELGDSAVYFCASSQAPGRGNYGYTFGSGTRLTVV.

The gene calls are TRBV4-1 and TRBJ1-2, with 7 bases that match TRBD1. Per germline, CDR1 MGHRA and CDR2 YSYEKL. The CDR3 spans 14 residues. The V gene end was trimmed by 5 bases and the J gene end by 8 bases; junction bases not matched to a gene: 11. For the CDR3, the DNA is TGCGCCAGCAGCAGGGGACAGAGGCTAGGAGGCTACACCTTC. This sequence encodes CASSRGQRLGGYTF.

This rearrangement joins TRBV10-3 to TRBJ1-1; D is ambiguous. Trimming pared 7 bases from V and 1 base from J, leaving 10 bases between. CDR1 is ENHRY and CDR2 is SYGVKD in the germline V gene. The CDR3 is 13 residues long. The CDR3 reads CAIKEIPNTEAFF. The CDR3 region has the DNA TGTGCCATCAAGGAAATCCCGAACACTGAAGCTTTCTTT.

This chain links TRBV14 with TRBJ2-5, with no clear D. The J call may be faulty, since TRBJ2-1 better matches the DNA end. This CDR3 comprises 14 residues. CDR1 is SGHDN and CDR2 is FVKESK in the germline V gene. In DNA form, the CDR3 reads TGTGCCAGCAGCCAAGAACTACAGATAAATGAGCAGTTCTTC. It specifies CASSQELQINEQFF.

The sample holds many counts of this clonotype. The junction departs from the called germline gene at one end, perhaps through a read error. The rearrangement joins TRBV5-1 to TRBJ2-3; D remains ambiguous. Germline assignment: CDR1 SGHRS and CDR2 YFSETQ. The CDR3 length is 12 residues. The DNA of the CDR3 is TGTGCCAGCAGCTTAGCTGCAGATACGCAGTATTTT. This gives the protein CASSLAADTQYF. Variable domain in full (rest from reference TRBV5-1 and TRBJ2-3): KAGVTQTPRYLIKTRGQQVTLSCSPISGHRSVSWYQQTPGQGLQFLFEYFSETQRNKGNFPGRFSGRQFSNSRSEMNVSTLELGDSALYLCASSLAADTQYFGPGTRLTVL.